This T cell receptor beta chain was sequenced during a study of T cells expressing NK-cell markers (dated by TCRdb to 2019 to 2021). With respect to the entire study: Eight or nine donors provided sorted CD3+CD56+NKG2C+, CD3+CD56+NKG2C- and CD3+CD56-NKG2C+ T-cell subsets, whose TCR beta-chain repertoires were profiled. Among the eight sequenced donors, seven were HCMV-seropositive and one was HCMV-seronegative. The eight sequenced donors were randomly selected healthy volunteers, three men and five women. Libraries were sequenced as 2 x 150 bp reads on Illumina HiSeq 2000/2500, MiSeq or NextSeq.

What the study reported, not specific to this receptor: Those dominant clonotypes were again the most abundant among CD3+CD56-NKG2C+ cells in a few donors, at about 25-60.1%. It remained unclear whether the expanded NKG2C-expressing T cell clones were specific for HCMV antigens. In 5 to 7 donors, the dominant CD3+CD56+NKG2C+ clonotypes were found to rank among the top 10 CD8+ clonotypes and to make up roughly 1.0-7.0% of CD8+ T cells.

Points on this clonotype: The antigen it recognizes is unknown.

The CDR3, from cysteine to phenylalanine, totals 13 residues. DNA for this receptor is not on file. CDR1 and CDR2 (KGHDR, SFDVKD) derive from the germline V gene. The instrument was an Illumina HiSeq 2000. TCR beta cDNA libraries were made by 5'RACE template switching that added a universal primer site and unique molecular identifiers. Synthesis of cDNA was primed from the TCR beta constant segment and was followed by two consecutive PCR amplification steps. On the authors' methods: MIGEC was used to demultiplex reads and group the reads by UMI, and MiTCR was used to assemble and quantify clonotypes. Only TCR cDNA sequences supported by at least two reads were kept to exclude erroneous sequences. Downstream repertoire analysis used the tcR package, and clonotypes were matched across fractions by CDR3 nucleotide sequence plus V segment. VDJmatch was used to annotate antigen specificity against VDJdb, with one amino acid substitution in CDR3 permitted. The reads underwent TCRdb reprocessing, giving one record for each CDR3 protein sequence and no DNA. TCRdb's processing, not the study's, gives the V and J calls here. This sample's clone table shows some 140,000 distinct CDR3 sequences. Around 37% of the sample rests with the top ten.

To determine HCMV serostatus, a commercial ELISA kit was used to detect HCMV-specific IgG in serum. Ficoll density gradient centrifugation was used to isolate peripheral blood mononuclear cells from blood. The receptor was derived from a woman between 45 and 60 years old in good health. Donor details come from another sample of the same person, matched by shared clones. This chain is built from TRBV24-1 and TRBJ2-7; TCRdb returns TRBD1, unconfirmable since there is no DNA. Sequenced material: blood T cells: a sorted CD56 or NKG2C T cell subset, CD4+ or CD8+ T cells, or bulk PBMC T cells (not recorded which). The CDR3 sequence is CATGGTGDYEQYF.